This section outlines one TCR beta chain sequence together with its context. V was trimmed by 8 bases and J by 6 bases, leaving 16 bases between them. Germline-derived CDR1 and CDR2 are MNHNS and SASEGT. This CDR3 is 14 amino acids long. The sample comes from a study of shared clonotypes between healthy human individuals. Method: immunoSEQ multiplex PCR; TCRdb's copy keeps in-frame clones and lacks some. The sample carries 2 million to 2.5 million clones, 85% to 95% recorded once. The clonotype originates from a man aged 18 to 29 in good health. Some clones in this sample may be carry-over from other donors' samples. The rearrangement uses TRBV6-1 and TRBJ2-2, with D possibly being TRBD2 (6 bases). Input material: naive CD4+ T cells from PBMCs. Subset denoted: CD45RA+ positively selected. DNA for the CDR3: TGTGCCAGCCGGGGACTCGCTGGACCCGGGGAGCTGTTTTTT. Its translation: CASRGLAGPGELFF.